The 8 T cell receptor beta chains below were found in one sample sequenced in a study of HIV-infected patients and healthy controls. cDNA was made from approximately 0.55 ug RNA using alpha and beta constant primers. Using multiplexing indices, alpha and beta chain libraries were generated apart by chain-specific third strand synthesis. TCRdb reprocessed the 5' RACE reads with MiXCR, giving one entry per CDR3 protein. The sample shows some 9,800 distinct CDR3 sequences, 6.5% to 10% of them seen only once. No cell fractionation was done, so the repertoire covers all unsorted peripheral blood T cells. The sequencing sample was made of blood. The source of these receptors is an adult in good health.

This clonotype was counted ten times or more. The chain has TRBV12-3 or TRBV12-4 and TRBJ2-4; 7 bases match TRBD1. V trimming: 3 bases; J trimming: 8 bases; junction bases outside the gene matches: 7. The CDR3 spans 14 residues. CDR3 coding DNA: TGTGCCAGCAGTTTGGGCAGGGGGATCGACATTCAGTACTTC. Residues: CASSLGRGIDIQYF.

The chain has TRBV5-1 and TRBJ2-1; D possibly corresponds to TRBD2 (5 bases). Trimming left V 0 bases short and J 7 bases short, with 8 bases between. This CDR3 region has 13 residues. Germline CDR1 and CDR2: SGHRS and YFSETQ. The CDR3 reads CASSLAGSNEQFF. The CDR3 DNA reads as TGCGCCAGCAGCTTGGCGGGGTCTAATGAGCAGTTCTTC.

In its sample, this clonotype ranks as medium-sized (0.01 to 0.1%). The V call is TRBV4-2, the J call TRBJ1-4, with D unresolved. CDR1 and CDR2 from the germline V gene are LGHNA and YNFKEQ. The V end lost 2 bases, the J end lost 7 bases, and 17 bases lay between the germline ends. The CDR3 runs to 16 residues. The CDR3 sequence: CASSQTPGIIPEKLFF. The CDR3 region has the DNA TGTGCCAGCAGCCAAACCCCGGGAATCATCCCTGAAAAACTGTTTTTT.

The chain joins TRBV20-1 to TRBJ1-1; unclear D gene. CDR1 and CDR2 (germline): DFQATT, SNEGSKA (reference sequence). Trimming removed 1 base from V and 0 bases from J, with 3 bases in between. This CDR3 contains 12 residues. CDR3 DNA: TGCAGTGCTAGAGTCGTGAACACTGAAGCTTTCTTT. Protein: CSARVVNTEAFF.

By frequency in the sample, this clonotype is medium-sized. The CDR3 here is CASSAERGYEQYF. CDR3 nucleotides: TGTGCCAGCAGTGCGGAAAGGGGGTACGAGCAGTACTTC. The rearrangement uses TRBV6-1 and TRBJ2-7, with a weak D call TRBD1 (6 bases). The CDR3 runs 13 residues. CDR1 MNHNS and CDR2 SASEGT come from the germline V gene. Trimming removed 4 bases at V and 4 bases at J, with 11 bases between.

This clonotype has only a few counts. The chain links TRBV9 to TRBJ2-3; no reliable D call. The CDR3 length is 13 residues. The germline gives CDR1 SGDLS, CDR2 YYNGEE. Trimming stripped 3 bases from V and 0 bases from J, with 5 bases between. The CDR3 loop is CASSDGSTDTQYF. CDR3 coding DNA: TGTGCCAGCAGCGACGGAAGCACAGATACGCAGTATTTT.

The chain has TRBV6-5 and TRBJ2-1, with 11 bases identical to TRBD2. V shed 6 bases, J shed 6 bases, and the junction held 7 bases outside the gene matches. Germline-derived CDR1 and CDR2 are MNHEY and SVGAGI. The CDR3 contains 15 residues. This CDR3 is CASRAGTSGTNEQFF. Written as DNA, the CDR3 is TGTGCCAGCAGGGCCGGGACTAGCGGAACCAATGAGCAGTTCTTC.

In its sample, this clonotype was seen many times. The chain uses TRBV2 and TRBJ2-3, with 7 bases identical to TRBD2. After removal of 6 bases from V and 2 bases from J, the junction contained 5 bases not matched to a gene. This CDR3 has 14 residues. CDR1 SNHLY and CDR2 FYNNEI come from the germline V gene. The DNA of the CDR3 is TGTGCCAGCAGCGCAGGACTAGTCACAGATACGCAGTATTTT. Amino acids: CASSAGLVTDTQYF.